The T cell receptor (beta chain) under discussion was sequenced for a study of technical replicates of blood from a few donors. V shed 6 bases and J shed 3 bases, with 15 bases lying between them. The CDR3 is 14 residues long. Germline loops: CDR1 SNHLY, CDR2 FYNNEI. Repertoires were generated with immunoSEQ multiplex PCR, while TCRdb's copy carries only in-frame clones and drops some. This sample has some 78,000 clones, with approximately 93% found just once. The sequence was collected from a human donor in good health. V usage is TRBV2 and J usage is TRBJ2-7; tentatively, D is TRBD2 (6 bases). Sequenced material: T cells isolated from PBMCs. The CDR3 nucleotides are TGTGCCAGCAGGGGGGGACTTTTACTCTACGAGCAGTACTTC. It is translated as CASRGGLLLYEQYF.